This T cell receptor (beta chain) derives from a study of PD-L1 blockade in urothelial cancer. This CDR3 comprises 15 residues. Trimming took off 6 bases at V and 7 bases at J, with 18 bases between the two ends. Germline CDR1 ENHRY, CDR2 SYGVKD. Documented time point: peripheral blood 6 weeks after treatment start. Sequenced by immunoSEQ multiplex PCR; TCRdb stores in-frame clones only, minus some. The data show roughly 120,000 clones, approximately 90% seen once. The receptor's source is a man between 60 and 75 years old with urothelial cancer. The V gene is TRBV10-3, the J gene TRBJ1-4, with D possibly being TRBD1 (5 bases). Material: PBMCs, obtained around atezolizumab (anti-PD-L1) treatment. CDR3 protein: CAISQGQQAGEKLFF. In DNA form, the CDR3 reads TGTGCCATCAGCCAAGGACAACAAGCAGGTGAAAAACTGTTTTTT.